This T cell receptor beta chain was recovered during a study of OX40 agonist ivuxolimab in advanced cancers. Turning to the study itself: An agonistic human IgG2 monoclonal antibody against OX40 (CD134) was given. There were three patients with partial responses, one having hepatocellular carcinoma and two cutaneous melanoma.

After removal of 7 bases from V and 1 base from J, the junction contained 1 base not matched to a gene. The V gene's germline CDR1 is MDHEN and CDR2 SYDVKM. The CDR3 spans 12 residues. With regard to this clone: The antigen is unknown.

Findings and limits, study-wide: Several nonresponders also turned out to have low normalized T-cell clonal expansion. Expanded clones tended on average to be more numerous among CD8+ T cells than CD4+.

Repertoires were generated with immunoSEQ multiplex PCR, while TCRdb's copy carries only in-frame clones and drops some. This table holds tens of thousands of clones, approximately 80% found once. Sequenced material: CD4+ or CD8+ T cells sorted from blood, taken in a trial of the OX40 agonist ivuxolimab. The TCR sequence derives from an adult with an advanced solid tumor such as melanoma, head and neck, liver or kidney cancer. The chain joins TRBV28 to TRBJ2-7, with 7 bases lining up with TRBD1. The CDR3 spells CASKGASYEQYF. The CDR3, as DNA: TGTGCCAGCAAGGGGGCTTCCTACGAGCAGTACTTC.